This T cell receptor beta chain was recorded in a study of T cells in Graves' hyperthyroidism and ophthalmopathy. The V gene lost 2 bases and the J gene lost 5 bases, with 10 bases spanning the gap. Per the germline V gene, CDR1 is MDHEN and CDR2 is SYDVKM. This CDR3 has 14 amino acids. This clonotype occurred many times. Using RNA transcripts as the source, TCR beta CDR3 regions were amplified. TCR CDR3 regions were first amplified by RT-PCR with HTBI primers. TCRdb ran MiXCR on the multiplex PCR reads and lists one entry per CDR3 protein. The sample records under 250,000 distinct CDR3 sequences, about 24% being singletons.

The sequencing sample was made of blood. The chain combines TRBV28 with TRBJ1-5; D ambiguous. The source of this sequence is a woman in her 40s with Graves' ophthalmopathy. CDR3 nucleotides: TGTGCCAGCAGTTTAGGAACATGGGATCAGCCCCAGCATTTT. This sequence encodes CASSLGTWDQPQHF.